These 29 T cell receptor beta chains were all obtained from the same sample, sequenced in a study of cytomegalovirus exposure and HLA in healthy donors. PCR involved 60 Vbeta and 13 Jbeta primers. The data were produced by immunoSEQ multiplex PCR, yet TCRdb's version contains in-frame clones alone and is incomplete. This sample has 120,000 to 150,000 clones; roughly 64% occur once, and the top ten carry about 3%. Material: PBMCs. These receptor sequences come from a woman aged 25 to 39 in good health and CMV-seropositive.

Details on this clone: Other nucleotide sequences from this sample produce the same CDR3. V and J are TRBV2 and TRBJ2-1; 10 bases map to TRBD2. V trimming: 6 bases; J trimming: 5 bases; junction bases outside the gene matches: 1. The CDR3 sequence is 13 residues long. Germline CDR1 SNHLY, CDR2 FYNNEI. The CDR3 is CASRLAGNNEQFF. The CDR3 nucleotides read TGTGCCAGCAGACTAGCGGGGAACAATGAGCAGTTCTTC.

The chain links TRBV6-6 to TRBJ1-5; D is unresolved. Germline loops: CDR1 MNHNY, CDR2 SVGAGI (reference sequence). The CDR3 is made up of 12 amino acids. With 1 base removed from V and 5 bases from J, the gap between germline ends came to 3 bases. CDR3 sequence reads: CASSYFDQPQHF. CDR3 in DNA: TGTGCCAGCAGTTACTTCGATCAGCCCCAGCATTTT.

V is TRBV11-2 and J is TRBJ2-1, with TRBD2 identical over 7 bases. The germline V gene has CDR1 SGHAT and CDR2 FQNNGV. This CDR3 is 15 amino acids long. The trim removed 5 bases at V and 5 bases at J, leaving 9 bases unmatched. The CDR3 here is CASSPRDYRDNEQFF. In nucleotides, the CDR3 is TGTGCCAGCAGCCCCCGGGACTATCGGGACAATGAGCAGTTCTTC. Complete variable domain (other parts from reference TRBV11-2 and TRBJ2-1): EAGVAQSPRYKIIEKRQSVAFWCNPISGHATLYWYQQILGQGPKLLIQFQNNGVVDDSQLPKDRFSAERLKGVDSTLKIQPAKLEDSAVYLCASSPRDYRDNEQFFGPGTRLTVL.

This clone was observed a few times. The CDR3 sequence: CASSLPPRATEAFF. The CDR3 DNA sequence: TGTGCCAGCAGTTTGCCCCCCCGAGCCACTGAAGCTTTCTTT. The chain employs TRBV27 and TRBJ1-1; D remains unclear. The germline V and J ends were trimmed by 3 bases and 4 bases, with 12 bases remaining between them. This CDR3 region has 14 residues. Germline assignment: CDR1 MNHEY and CDR2 SMNVEV (reference sequence).

This clone has more than one count but fewer than ten. This chain joins TRBV15 and TRBJ2-4; 7 bases are a match to TRBD2. V lost 1 base to trimming and J lost 0 bases; unmatched junction nucleotides: 21. The CDR3 has 22 residues. Germline CDR1 and CDR2: LNHNV and YYDKDF (reference sequence). Here the CDR3 reads CATSRGGGLRGGRTLAKNIQYF. As DNA, the CDR3 is TGTGCCACCAGCAGAGGGGGGGGACTCCGGGGCGGTAGGACCCTAGCCAAAAACATTCAGTACTTC.

The chain links TRBV21-1 to TRBJ1-5; the table gives TRBD1 as D, unverified against the DNA. TRBV21-1 is listed as a pseudogene. This CDR3 is built from 21 residues. CDR3 amino acids: CASSRTTGPKTKSAGNQPQHF. The CDR3 nucleotides are TGTGCCAGCAGCAGGACAACCGGGCCTAAGACGAAATCTGCGGGCAATCAGCCCCAGCATTTT.

This clone was found a few times. The rearrangement links TRBV13 to TRBJ1-1; D is unresolved. Per germline, CDR1 PRHDT and CDR2 FYEKMQ (reference sequence). The length of the CDR3 is 13 residues. V gave up 4 bases and J gave up 5 bases, with 11 bases separating them. This CDR3 reads CASSSAWETEAFF. The CDR3 region has the DNA TGTGCCAGCAGCTCAGCGTGGGAGACTGAAGCTTTCTTT.

This chain joins TRBV18 and TRBJ1-1; 7 bases agree with TRBD1. Germline V lookup: CDR1 KGHSH, CDR2 LQKENI. There are 14 residues in the CDR3. Trimming at V came to 2 bases and at J to 6 bases, leaving 6 bases not matched to a gene. DNA of the CDR3: TGTGCCAGCTCACCAGCCCGAGACAGGGCTGAAGCTTTCTTT. Translating it yields CASSPARDRAEAFF.

The chain couples TRBV19 to TRBJ2-7, with TRBD1 identical over 11 bases. With V trimmed by 8 bases and J by 3 bases, 0 bases remained unmatched. The CDR3 covers 12 residues. Germline V CDR1 and CDR2: LNHDA, SQIVND (reference sequence). CDR3 in DNA: TGTGCCAGTGGGACAGGGGGCTACGAGCAGTACTTC. It yields the protein CASGTGGYEQYF.

The chain joins TRBV4-1 to TRBJ2-1; perhaps TRBD2 as D (5 bases). Germline CDR1 is MGHRA and CDR2 is YSYEKL. The CDR3 covers 17 residues. V shed 2 bases and J shed 0 bases, with 14 bases lying between them. The CDR3 spells CASSQYTGSSSYNEQFF. The DNA of the CDR3 is TGCGCCAGCAGCCAATATACGGGGTCCAGCTCCTACAATGAGCAGTTCTTC.

A few counts support this clone. The chain employs TRBV7-2 and TRBJ2-2; possibly TRBD1 for D (6 bases). The CDR3 is 14 amino acids. Trimming pared 8 bases from V and 3 bases from J, leaving 13 bases between. Per the germline V gene, CDR1 is SGHTA and CDR2 is FQGNSA. The CDR3, as DNA: TGTGCCAGCGGGGGCGAATATTACACCGGGGAGCTGTTTTTT. Amino acids: CASGGEYYTGELFF.

The chain employs TRBV2 and TRBJ2-5; D not resolved. Germline assignment: CDR1 SNHLY and CDR2 FYNNEI. This CDR3 contains 13 residues. V shed 2 bases and J shed 3 bases, with 7 bases lying between them. This CDR3 is CASSENFKETQYF. CDR3 nucleotide sequence: TGTGCCAGCAGTGAAAACTTTAAAGAGACCCAGTACTTC.

This clone showed up just once. The chain employs TRBV5-1 and TRBJ1-2, with a tentative D call TRBD1 (5 bases). The CDR3 has 15 residues. V was shortened by 3 bases and J by 4 bases, with 16 bases between the two germline ends. The germline V gene encodes CDR1 SGHRS and CDR2 YFSETQ. The DNA for the CDR3 is TGCGCCAGCAGCTCGGGCCAGACAGTCAGCTATGGCTACACCTTC. Amino acids: CASSSGQTVSYGYTF.

The rearrangement links TRBV6-4 to TRBJ2-2, with 8 bases fitting TRBD1. Trimming cost V 0 bases and J 7 bases; bases outside gene matches: 4. Germline V CDR1 and CDR2: MRHNA, SNTAGT. This CDR3 is built from 15 residues. The CDR3: CASSDSQGDGGELFF. The CDR3 nucleotides read TGTGCCAGCAGTGACTCACAGGGGGACGGCGGGGAGCTGTTTTTT.

This clone was seen a single time. The rearrangement joins TRBV7-9 to TRBJ1-4, with D perhaps TRBD1 (6 bases). CDR3 size: 16 residues. In germline, CDR1 is SEHNR, CDR2 FQNEAQ (reference sequence). V was cut by 5 bases and J by 0 bases, with 13 bases left in between. Here the CDR3 DNA reads TGTGCCAGCAGCACAAGACAGGAATCAACTAATGAAAAACTGTTTTTT. This gives the protein CASSTRQESTNEKLFF.

CDR3 amino acids: CASSDSYEQYF. The CDR3 nucleotides are TGCGCCAGCAGCGACTCCTACGAGCAGTACTTC. This rearrangement joins TRBV5-1 to TRBJ2-5; D is undetermined. The J call may be incorrect, as the DNA end agrees better with TRBJ2-7. The CDR3 runs 11 residues. Per germline, CDR1 SGHRS and CDR2 YFSETQ.

This chain joins TRBV10-1 and TRBJ1-2; D ambiguous. Trimming pared 5 bases from V and 4 bases from J, leaving 20 bases between. The CDR3 has 16 amino acids. CDR1 and CDR2 from the germline V gene are WNHNN and SYGVQD (reference sequence). The CDR3 DNA reads as TGCGCCAGCAGTCCTGGACGGTCGGGGTCCGCCTATGGCTACACCTTC. Its translation is CASSPGRSGSAYGYTF.

The rearrangement joins TRBV10-2 to TRBJ2-3; TRBD1 matches at 7 bases. CDR1 and CDR2 from the germline V gene are WSHSY and SAAADI. With 3 bases clipped from V and 6 bases from J, the junction kept 12 bases outside the gene matches. The CDR3 has 16 residues. DNA of the CDR3: TGCGCCAGCAGTGATCCGAGACAGGGCTCGGTCGATACGCAGTATTTT. Its translation: CASSDPRQGSVDTQYF.

Remarks on this clone: This CDR3 is also generated by other DNA sequences in the sample. J is TRBJ2-1 and V is TRBV6-5, with D unresolved. Germline assignment: CDR1 MNHEY and CDR2 SVGAGI. This CDR3 comprises 13 residues. Trimming stripped 2 bases from V and 3 bases from J, with 5 bases between. The CDR3 nucleotides are TGTGCCAGCAGTTACGGCCTCTACAATGAGCAGTTCTTC. It specifies CASSYGLYNEQFF.

This chain connects TRBV14 to TRBJ2-7; D not resolved. This CDR3 comprises 11 residues. Per the germline V gene, CDR1 is SGHDN and CDR2 is FVKESK. V lost 2 bases and J lost 6, with 5 bases in between. CDR3 region: CASSQYSEQYF. CDR3 bases: TGTGCCAGCAGCCAATACAGCGAGCAGTACTTC.

This chain joins TRBV5-1 and TRBJ2-7, with D possibly matching TRBD1 (5 bases). The CDR3 covers 12 residues. Trimming took 4 bases from V and 8 from J, leaving 13 bases between them. The germline gives CDR1 SGHRS, CDR2 YFSETQ. In DNA, the CDR3 is TGCGCCAGCAGCCCTCCAGGGCCCCAGCAGTACTTC. Translation gives CASSPPGPQQYF.

V is TRBV19 and J is TRBJ1-3; 9 nucleotides line up with TRBD1. CDR1 is LNHDA and CDR2 is SQIVND in the germline V gene (reference sequence). V lost 6 bases and J lost 0; bases outside the gene matches: 9. The length of the CDR3 is 17 residues. The CDR3 DNA reads as TGTGCCAGTAGGACCGGGACAGGGTTCTACTCTGGAAACACCATATATTTT. It yields the protein CASRTGTGFYSGNTIYF.

This clone was counted a few times. The V gene is TRBV13, the J gene TRBJ2-5, with 8 positions matching TRBD1. The germline V gene has CDR1 PRHDT and CDR2 FYEKMQ (reference sequence). Losses at the gene ends were 6 bases for V and 5 bases for J; bases not matched to a gene: 26. This CDR3 is 20 amino acids long. This CDR3 is CASSRKPGQGARGQAETQYF. The CDR3 coding sequence is TGTGCCAGCAGTAGGAAGCCGGGGCAGGGGGCGCGTGGGCAAGCGGAGACCCAGTACTTC.

This sequence joins TRBV30 and TRBJ1-2, with D hard to call. The germline CDR1 and CDR2 sequences are GTSNPN and SVGIG (reference sequence). The CDR3 loop spans 10 amino acids. Trimming stripped 3 bases from V and 9 bases from J, with 8 bases between. CDR3 nucleotide sequence: TGTGCCTGGAGCCCCGTCCGCTACACCTTC. Its protein product is CAWSPVRYTF.

This clone came up once. The chain links TRBV19 to TRBJ2-5; 7 bases align to TRBD1. The junction had 13 bases not matched to a gene; V was cut back by 5 bases and J by 4 bases. The CDR3 totals 16 residues. The V gene's germline CDR1 is LNHDA and CDR2 SQIVND (reference sequence). CDR3 amino acids: CASSSLQGVRGETQYF. CDR3 bases: TGTGCCAGTAGTTCCCTTCAGGGGGTAAGGGGAGAGACCCAGTACTTC.

The chain carries TRBV6-1 and TRBJ1-1; maybe TRBD1 (5 bases). CDR3 length equals 12 residues. V lost 8 bases, J lost 5 bases, and 12 bases lay in between. Germline CDR1 and CDR2: MNHNS and SASEGT. CDR3 region: CASGRDLTEAFF. DNA of the CDR3: TGTGCCAGCGGAAGGGACTTGACTGAAGCTTTCTTT.

This chain joins TRBV6-6 and TRBJ1-1, with D tentatively TRBD1 (5 bases). The CDR3 contains 13 residues. Trimming removed 5 bases from V and 2 bases from J, with 9 bases in between. Germline V gene sequence: CDR1 MNHNY, CDR2 SVGAGI (reference sequence). The CDR3 nucleotides read TGTGCCAGCAGTGCGACAGTCAACACTGAAGCTTTCTTT. Translated, it gives CASSATVNTEAFF.

The chain joins TRBV2 to TRBJ2-1, with TRBD2 matching 14 bases. This CDR3 spans 20 amino acids. Germline V gene data show CDR1 as SNHLY and CDR2 as FYNNEI. Losses at the gene ends were 0 bases for V and 3 bases for J; bases not matched to a gene: 10. This CDR3 reads CASSEAGTSGRSPLYNEQFF. CDR3 nucleotides: TGTGCCAGCAGTGAAGCGGGGACTAGCGGGAGATCCCCCCTCTACAATGAGCAGTTCTTC.

The chain links TRBV5-6 to TRBJ1-1; no reliable D call. This CDR3 has 14 amino acids. V was cut by 3 bases and J by 11 bases, with 20 bases left in between. Germline V CDR1 and CDR2: SGHDT, YYEEEE. The CDR3 is CASSSEGLDRGAFF. DNA for the CDR3: TGTGCCAGCAGCTCTGAAGGACTGGATCGTGGGGCTTTCTTT.